Described below is a single T cell receptor (beta chain) sequence and its context. No antigen is known for it. The record originates from a study of CD8+ T cells in alopecia areata. RNA, once extracted, was reverse transcribed into cDNA for use as the sequencing template. Method: immunoSEQ multiplex PCR; TCRdb's copy keeps in-frame clones and lacks some. The sample carries 45,000 to 60,000 clones, around 97% recorded once. Study outcomes and limitations: Scalp samples also yield sequences of resident alphabeta T cells from normal skin.

This clonotype was obtained from a human donor with alopecia areata. This material consisted of CD8+ T cells sorted from blood, taken at week 0.

CDR3 nucleotide sequence: TGTGCCAGCAGTCCCAAGGAGAGCAATCAGCCCCAGCATTTT. Translation: CASSPKESNQPQHF. The chain couples TRBV27 to TRBJ1-5; D gene ambiguous. From germline, CDR1 is MNHEY and CDR2 SMNVEV (reference sequence). The V and J ends lost 5 bases and 1 base respectively, with 9 bases between them. The CDR3 contains 14 residues.